Following are 18 T cell receptor beta chains from one sample sequenced in a study of T cells in localized non-small cell lung cancer. The method was immunoSEQ multiplex PCR; TCRdb's version includes in-frame clones alone and lacks a portion of them. The sample has 70,000 to 95,000 clones, under 95% seen once; the top ten hold over 3.5%. The input for sequencing was PBMCs, taken before any cancer treatment. The receptors here all came from a woman between 40 and 69 years old with stage II squamous cell lung carcinoma.

The chain joins TRBV28 to TRBJ1-2, with 7 bases that match TRBD1. The germline CDR1 and CDR2 sequences are MDHEN and SYDVKM. V dropped 3 bases and J dropped 7; count of bases not matched to a gene: 14. The CDR3 is 16 residues long. CDR3 region: CASSFPEGAGRGGYTF. CDR3 DNA sequence: TGTGCCAGCAGTTTCCCCGAGGGGGCGGGCCGGGGTGGCTACACCTTC.

This clone has a handful of counts. V gene TRBV27 combines with J gene TRBJ2-1, with D tentatively TRBD2 (5 bases). V lost 10 bases and J lost 4, with 14 bases in between. CDR1 MNHEY and CDR2 SMNVEV come from the germline V gene (reference sequence). The CDR3 covers 13 residues. The CDR3 region is CAIRGQAYNEQFF. The CDR3 region has the DNA TGTGCCATCCGGGGTCAGGCTTACAATGAGCAGTTCTTC.

The V gene is TRBV5-4, the J gene TRBJ1-2, with D tentatively TRBD1 (6 bases). Looked up from germline, CDR1 is SGHNT and CDR2 is YYREEE (reference sequence). V lost 4 bases, J lost 8 bases, and 21 bases lay in between. This CDR3 region has 15 residues. The CDR3: CASSPPGYREAGYTF. The CDR3, as DNA: TGTGCCAGCAGCCCTCCGGGGTACAGGGAGGCAGGCTACACCTTC.

The genes are TRBV7-9 and TRBJ2-2; D might be TRBD1 or TRBD2, each matching 5 bases. The V gene lost 5 bases and the J gene lost 2 bases, with 18 bases spanning the gap. Per the germline V gene, CDR1 is SEHNR and CDR2 is FQNEAQ (reference sequence). This CDR3 is 17 amino acids long. The CDR3 nucleotides read TGTGCCAGCAGCCGGGGCGGACACCTCTCCAACACCGGGGAGCTGTTTTTT. Protein sequence: CASSRGGHLSNTGELFF.

The V call is TRBV5-1, the J call TRBJ1-5, with D possibly being TRBD1 (5 bases). The V gene's germline CDR1 is SGHRS and CDR2 YFSETQ. The CDR3 is 16 residues long. V shed 0 bases and J shed 6 bases, with 16 bases lying between them. The CDR3 region has the DNA TGCGCCAGCAGCTTGGCCGGCCCCATTGGGGCTCAGCCCCAGCATTTT. Translated: CASSLAGPIGAQPQHF.

The chain couples TRBV19 to TRBJ2-3; D is uncertain. V lost 7 bases to trimming and J lost 6 bases, with 17 bases between them. The CDR3 has 14 residues. Germline V gene lookup returns CDR1 LNHDA and CDR2 SQIVND (reference sequence). The CDR3 loop is CASNLAKQKDTQYF. CDR3 sequence (DNA): TGTGCCAGTAATCTCGCGAAACAAAAGGATACGCAGTATTTT.

The chain has TRBV4-1 and TRBJ1-3; D is perhaps TRBD1 (6 bases). CDR1 is MGHRA and CDR2 is YSYEKL in the germline V gene. The CDR3 runs to 17 residues. V lost 2 bases and J 0 bases, leaving 14 bases between the germline ends. Here the CDR3 reads CASSQIATGLSGNTIYF. CDR3 nucleotide sequence: TGCGCCAGCAGCCAAATTGCGACAGGCCTCTCTGGAAACACCATATATTTT.

CDR3 DNA sequence: TGTGCCAGCAGTCCCCAGGGGACCAGCTCCTACGAGCAGTACTTC. Its translation: CASSPQGTSSYEQYF. V gene TRBV5-5 combines with J gene TRBJ2-7; D may be TRBD1 (6 bases). Germline assignment: CDR1 SGHKS and CDR2 YYEKEE (reference sequence). The CDR3 totals 15 residues. V was cut by 5 bases and J by 0 bases, with 15 bases left in between.

V usage is TRBV28 and J usage is TRBJ2-7, with a tentative D call TRBD1 (5 bases). This CDR3 has 15 amino acids. Between the trimmed V and J ends, which lost 1 base and 3 bases, there was a span of 13 bases. CDR1 and CDR2 from the germline V gene are MDHEN and SYDVKM. The chain's CDR3 is CASSLSLGQGYEQYF. CDR3 bases: TGTGCCAGCAGTTTATCATTAGGCCAGGGCTACGAGCAGTACTTC.

The chain joins TRBV19 to TRBJ2-7, with TRBD2 identical over 13 bases. Germline V CDR1 and CDR2: LNHDA, SQIVND (reference sequence). The CDR3 runs 16 residues. V lost 5 bases and J lost 0; bases outside the gene matches: 4. CDR3 in DNA: TGTGCCAGTAGTTCGGGACTAGCGGGGAGCTCCTACGAGCAGTACTTC. It encodes CASSSGLAGSSYEQYF.

This clone was detected only once. This chain joins TRBV28 and TRBJ1-5, with TRBD1 as a possible D gene (6 bases). Germline CDR1 is MDHEN and CDR2 is SYDVKM. Between the trimmed V and J ends, which lost 9 bases and 1 base, there was a span of 19 bases. The CDR3 extends over 16 amino acids. CDR3 amino acids: CASHKWGQGSNQPQHF. The CDR3 bases are TGTGCCAGTCATAAATGGGGCCAGGGGAGCAATCAGCCCCAGCATTTT.

This clone was seen more than once but under ten times. V and J are TRBV6-6 and TRBJ2-7, with TRBD1 matching 7 bases. This CDR3 has 14 residues. J was trimmed by 7 bases and V by 6 bases; bases with no gene match: 12. CDR1 and CDR2 from the germline V gene are MNHNY and SVGAGI (reference sequence). CDR3 DNA sequence: TGTGCCAGCAGCAACCGACAGGGTGTTATTGAGCAGTACTTC. Encoded protein: CASSNRQGVIEQYF.

This chain uses TRBV27 with TRBJ2-2; D might be TRBD1 or TRBD2, each matching 5 bases. Per germline, CDR1 MNHEY and CDR2 SMNVEV (reference sequence). Trimming took 8 bases from V and 0 from J, leaving 16 bases between them. The CDR3 sequence is 16 residues long. CDR3 loop: CASVPLGTPNTGELFF. The CDR3 DNA sequence: TGTGCCAGCGTGCCTCTCGGGACCCCGAACACCGGGGAGCTGTTTTTT.

J is TRBJ2-1 and V is TRBV20-1; 8 bases map to TRBD1. Trimming cost V 1 base and J 15 bases; bases outside gene matches: 5. Germline CDR1 reads DFQATT; CDR2 reads SNEGSKA (reference sequence). CDR3 length: 11 residues. The CDR3 DNA sequence: TGCAGTGCTAGAGTCGGAGACAGGGGGTTCTTC. Protein: CSARVGDRGFF.

The chain combines TRBV19 with TRBJ1-2; D possibly corresponds to TRBD1 (5 bases). CDR1 LNHDA and CDR2 SQIVND come from the germline V gene (reference sequence). V was cut by 6 bases and J by 1 base, with 15 bases left in between. There are 15 residues in the CDR3. Written as DNA, the CDR3 is TGTGCCAGTAGCCGCGGGGGGAAGGATAACTATGGCTACACCTTC. It yields the protein CASSRGGKDNYGYTF.

The chain couples TRBV10-1 to TRBJ2-1, with 10 bases fitting TRBD2. V shed 8 bases and J 7 bases; nucleotides not matched to a gene: 11. Germline V gene sequence: CDR1 WNHNN, CDR2 SYGVQD (reference sequence). CDR3 length: 15 amino acids. CDR3: CASSPRSAGGNEQFF. The CDR3 region has the DNA TGCGCCAGCTCCCCTCGTTCAGCGGGAGGGAATGAGCAGTTCTTC.

This CDR3 is CASSPTSGRARNEQFF. The CDR3 nucleotides read TGCGCCAGCAGTCCGACTAGCGGGAGGGCCAGGAATGAGCAGTTCTTC. This chain links TRBV10-2 with TRBJ2-1; the match to TRBD2 covers 14 bases. Germline trimming cut 5 bases from V and 7 bases from J; bases unmatched to any gene: 7. The CDR3 covers 16 residues. Germline V gives CDR1 WSHSY, CDR2 SAAADI.

The rearrangement uses TRBV7-8 and TRBJ1-1; D ambiguous. V was shortened by 5 bases and J by 9 bases, with 13 bases between the two germline ends. CDR1 is SGHVS, CDR2 FQNEAQ, per germline. The CDR3 covers 12 residues. CDR3 in DNA: TGTGCCAGCAGCCATATGACACCTAAAGCTTTCTTT. Protein product: CASSHMTPKAFF.